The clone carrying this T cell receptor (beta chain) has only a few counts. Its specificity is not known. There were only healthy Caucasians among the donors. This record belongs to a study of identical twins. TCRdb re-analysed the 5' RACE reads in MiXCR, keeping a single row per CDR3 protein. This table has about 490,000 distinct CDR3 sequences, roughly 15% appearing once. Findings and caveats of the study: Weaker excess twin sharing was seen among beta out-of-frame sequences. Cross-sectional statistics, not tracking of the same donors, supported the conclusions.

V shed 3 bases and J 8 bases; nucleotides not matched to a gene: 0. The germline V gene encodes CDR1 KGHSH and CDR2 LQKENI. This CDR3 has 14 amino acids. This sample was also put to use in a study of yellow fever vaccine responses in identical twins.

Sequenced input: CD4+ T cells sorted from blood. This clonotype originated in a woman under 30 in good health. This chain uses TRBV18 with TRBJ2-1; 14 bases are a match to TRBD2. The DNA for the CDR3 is TGTGCCAGCTCACCGGGACTAGCGGGAGATGAGCAGTTCTTC. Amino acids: CASSPGLAGDEQFF.